This record looks at one TCR beta chain sequence and its context. With no count recorded, this clonotype is classed as medium-sized (0.01 to 0.1%) from frequency. Its antigen remains unidentified. These data are taken from a study of diagnostic markers for celiac disease (dated by TCRdb to the early 2020s). Sequencing was performed on an Illumina MiSeq. TCRdb reanalyzed the reads, keeping one entry per CDR3 protein sequence and omitting DNA. This sample's table lists around 470 distinct CDR3 sequences. 27% of the sample lies in the top ten. The germline V gene yields MNHEY for CDR1 and SVGAGI for CDR2. Inclusive of the bounding cysteine and phenylalanine, the CDR3 is 13 residues long. The protein alone is recorded here.

The TCR comes from a human donor. Recombination connected TRBV6-5 to TRBJ1-1. Source material: either unsorted cells or a sorted T cell fraction (not recorded which). The CDR3 here reads CASSYTLRTEAFF.